The 23 T cell receptor beta chains below were found in one sample sequenced in a study of T cells in Graves' hyperthyroidism and ophthalmopathy. The CDR3 regions of TCR beta were amplified from RNA transcripts. During a first-round RT-PCR of the TCR CDR3, the HTBI primer set was used. Using its own MiXCR run on the multiplex PCR reads, TCRdb lists one record per CDR3 protein. The data hold about 590,000 distinct CDR3 sequences, with approximately 14% observed a single time. The sample was blood. The origin of the receptors is a young woman with Graves' hyperthyroidism.

V gene TRBV7-9 combines with J gene TRBJ2-7, with D tentatively TRBD2 (7 bases). The V end was cut by 5 bases, the J end by 5 bases, with 19 bases between. The CDR3 is 15 residues long. Germline-derived CDR1 and CDR2 are SEHNR and FQNEAQ (reference sequence). The CDR3 nucleotides are TGTGCCAGCAGCCCTATCGGGCGGGGGCACCACGAGCAGTACTTC. Translation gives CASSPIGRGHHEQYF.

Many counts were recorded for this clonotype. This chain connects TRBV28 to TRBJ2-1, with TRBD2 matching over 10 bases. J lost 7 bases, V lost 5 bases, and 5 bases had no gene match. The CDR3 is 14 amino acids. Germline CDR1 MDHEN, CDR2 SYDVKM. The CDR3 bases are TGTGCCAGCAGTCTTCTAGCGGGAGTAAATGAGCAGTTCTTC. Translating gives CASSLLAGVNEQFF.

This clonotype has ten or more counts. The genes are TRBV20-1 and TRBJ2-7; possibly TRBD1 for D (6 bases). This CDR3 contains 13 residues. Germline assignment: CDR1 DFQATT and CDR2 SNEGSKA (reference sequence). Trimming removed 2 bases at V and 5 bases at J, with 13 bases between. Here the CDR3 DNA reads TGCAGTGCTAGACCAGTACAGGGACACGAGCAGTACTTC. This encodes CSARPVQGHEQYF.

This chain joins TRBV2 and TRBJ2-7, with TRBD2 matching 7 bases. The trim removed 7 bases at V and 6 bases at J, leaving 12 bases unmatched. The CDR3 runs 14 residues. CDR1 and CDR2 (germline): SNHLY, FYNNEI. CDR3 protein: CASIRTDPGGEQYF. CDR3 DNA: TGTGCCAGCATTAGAACGGACCCGGGGGGCGAGCAGTACTTC.

The chain uses TRBV7-2 and TRBJ1-2, with a weak D call TRBD1 (5 bases). The CDR3 extends over 11 amino acids. V was clipped by 6 bases and J by 8 bases, with 10 bases between them. The germline gives CDR1 SGHTA, CDR2 FQGNSA. The CDR3 loop reads CASSHGQGYTF. The CDR3, as DNA: TGTGCCAGCAGTCACGGACAAGGCTACACCTTC.

This clonotype was observed a handful of times. V gene TRBV19 combines with J gene TRBJ2-1; TRBD2 aligns across 8 bases. Trimming took 3 bases from V and 3 from J; bases not matched to a gene: 4. This CDR3 is built from 15 residues. Per the germline V gene, CDR1 is LNHDA and CDR2 is SQIVND (reference sequence). The CDR3 bases are TGTGCCAGTAGTATTTCGGGAGGGGACTACAATGAGCAGTTCTTC. This translates into CASSISGGDYNEQFF.

This sequence joins TRBV20-1 and TRBJ2-3, with D tentatively TRBD2 (5 bases). Trimming removed 2 bases from V and 0 bases from J, with 18 bases in between. CDR3 size: 17 residues. Germline CDR1 DFQATT, CDR2 SNEGSKA (reference sequence). The DNA for the CDR3 is TGCAGTGCTAGACCCGGGCCGGGGTCTTCTAGCACAGATACGCAGTATTTT. This codes for CSARPGPGSSSTDTQYF.

This clonotype was counted ten times or more. The V call is TRBV6-2 or TRBV6-3, the J call TRBJ1-1; D is unresolved. V shed 6 bases and J shed 8 bases, with 16 bases lying between them. Germline-derived CDR1 and CDR2 are MNHEY and SVGEGT. This CDR3 spans 13 amino acids. CDR3 loop: CASSSNKTTEAFF. The DNA for the CDR3 is TGTGCCAGCAGCTCCAACAAGACTACAGAAGCTTTCTTT.

The chain uses TRBV13 and TRBJ2-5; D is ambiguous. The CDR3 runs 15 residues. The germline V gene encodes CDR1 PRHDT and CDR2 FYEKMQ (reference sequence). V was trimmed by 0 bases and J by 5 bases, leaving 13 bases between them. CDR3 DNA sequence: TGTGCCAGCAGCTTAGGAAGGACGGCCCGGGAGACCCAGTACTTC. Amino acid sequence: CASSLGRTARETQYF.

This clonotype was detected ten times or more. The V and J genes are TRBV5-6 and TRBJ2-3; 9 nucleotides align to TRBD2. The CDR3 consists of 14 residues. In germline, CDR1 is SGHDT, CDR2 YYEEEE. V lost 5 bases and J lost 5; bases outside the gene matches: 6. As DNA, the CDR3 is TGTGCCAGCAGGCTAGCGGGATATGGAGATACGCAGTATTTT. Encoded protein: CASRLAGYGDTQYF.

The chain is built from TRBV14 and TRBJ2-1; 8 bases agree with TRBD2. Germline V lookup: CDR1 SGHDN, CDR2 FVKESK. CDR3 length equals 17 residues. Unmatched junction bases numbered 10, after V lost 4 bases and J lost 2 bases. CDR3 loop: CASSRALTSVTYNEQFF. CDR3 coding DNA: TGTGCCAGCAGCCGTGCGTTGACTAGCGTAACCTACAATGAGCAGTTCTTC.

In its sample, this clonotype was seen many times. This chain joins TRBV20-1 and TRBJ2-5; D possibly matches TRBD1 or TRBD2 (5 bases each). Trimming removed 5 bases from V and 3 bases from J, with 7 bases in between. Germline V gene lookup returns CDR1 DFQATT and CDR2 SNEGSKA (reference sequence). The CDR3 covers 11 residues. This CDR3 is CSAGGEETQYF. The CDR3 bases are TGCAGTGCTGGGGGAGAAGAGACCCAGTACTTC.

This clonotype has at least ten counts. CDR3 sequence reads: CASSPRLADTDTQYF. The DNA of the CDR3 is TGTGCCAGCAGCCCAAGACTAGCGGACACAGATACGCAGTATTTT. This chain joins TRBV11-3 and TRBJ2-3; TRBD2 agrees at 9 bases. Germline CDR1 is SGHNT and CDR2 is YENEEA. This CDR3 comprises 15 residues. The V segment lost 5 bases and the J segment 2 bases; nucleotides outside the gene matches: 5.

This clonotype appeared a few times. V gene TRBV3-1 combines with J gene TRBJ2-7; D unresolved. The length of the CDR3 is 13 residues. V shed 1 base and J shed 6 bases, with 10 bases lying between them. The germline V gene encodes CDR1 LGHDT and CDR2 YNNKEL (reference sequence). The CDR3: CASSQGEGLEQYF. CDR3 nucleotides: TGTGCCAGCAGCCAAGGTGAAGGGCTCGAGCAGTACTTC.

This clonotype was found many times. The chain joins TRBV3-1 to TRBJ2-1; 7 nucleotides match TRBD2. V lost 2 bases to trimming and J lost 8 bases; unmatched junction nucleotides: 9. Per the germline V gene, CDR1 is LGHDT and CDR2 is YNNKEL (reference sequence). The CDR3 has 15 residues. The CDR3 DNA sequence: TGTGCCAGCAGCCAACTCGCGGGAGATCAACATGAGCAGTTCTTC. The encoded protein is CASSQLAGDQHEQFF.

This clonotype was seen ten or more times. The chain recombines TRBV4-1 with TRBJ1-2; 11 nucleotides agree with TRBD1. CDR3 length: 16 amino acids. Trimming at V came to 1 base and at J to 2 bases, leaving 3 bases not matched to a gene. Germline CDR1 reads MGHRA; CDR2 reads YSYEKL. The CDR3 spells CASSQGTGGFNYGYTF. The CDR3 nucleotides are TGCGCCAGCAGCCAAGGGACAGGGGGCTTCAACTATGGCTACACCTTC.

The chain couples TRBV9 to TRBJ1-1; TRBD1 aligns across 7 bases. There are 13 residues in the CDR3. Germline CDR1 and CDR2: SGDLS and YYNGEE. Germline trimming cut 0 bases from V and 6 bases from J; bases unmatched to any gene: 2. The CDR3 is CASSVAGGPEAFF. CDR3 sequence (DNA): TGTGCCAGCAGCGTAGCAGGGGGGCCTGAAGCTTTCTTT.

The CDR3 coding sequence is TGTGCCAGCAGCGTTGGGGATGAGCAGTTCTTC. As protein: CASSVGDEQFF. This rearrangement joins TRBV9 to TRBJ2-1; no reliable D call. The V gene's germline CDR1 is SGDLS and CDR2 YYNGEE. Trimming stripped 2 bases from V and 8 bases from J, with 5 bases between. This CDR3 has 11 amino acids.

The chain joins TRBV5-1 to TRBJ2-5; tentative D call: TRBD2 (6 bases). CDR1 is SGHRS, CDR2 YFSETQ, per germline. This CDR3 is built from 15 residues. Trimming cost V 2 bases and J 2 bases, with 13 bases left between them. CDR3 nucleotides: TGCGCCAGCAGCTTAACCGGGACTTCGCAAGAGACCCAGTACTTC. Translation gives CASSLTGTSQETQYF.

The rearrangement links TRBV9 to TRBJ2-1; D assignment may be TRBD1 or TRBD2 (5 bases each). The V end was cut by 3 bases, the J end by 2 bases, with 15 bases between. Germline V gene data show CDR1 as SGDLS and CDR2 as YYNGEE. This CDR3 contains 16 residues. CDR3 DNA: TGTGCCAGCAGCGCAGAGGGGCTTCCTCCCTACAATGAGCAGTTCTTC. Protein: CASSAEGLPPYNEQFF.

In nucleotides, the CDR3 is TGTGCCAGCTCACCGGGACCAGAAGCAAGCGAGCAGTACTTC. This encodes CASSPGPEASEQYF. The V and J genes are TRBV18 and TRBJ2-7; D assignment may be TRBD1 or TRBD2 (5 bases each). CDR1 KGHSH and CDR2 LQKENI come from the germline V gene. CDR3 length equals 14 residues. Trimming took off 3 bases at V and 6 bases at J, with 15 bases between the two ends.

This clonotype was recorded at least ten times. The chain couples TRBV28 to TRBJ2-7; weak D call: TRBD2 (5 bases). Deletions cut 3 bases from V and 4 bases from J, with 16 bases between. CDR1 and CDR2 from the germline V gene are MDHEN and SYDVKM. The CDR3 sequence is 15 residues long. As DNA, the CDR3 is TGTGCCAGCAGTTTCGTACTGCCGAGCGGATACGAGCAGTACTTC. The encoded protein is CASSFVLPSGYEQYF.

This clonotype was picked up many times. V usage is TRBV11-2 and J usage is TRBJ2-1; 9 bases agree with TRBD2. The CDR3 length is 15 residues. V lost 1 base, J lost 9 bases, and 7 bases stayed unmatched. Germline CDR1 reads SGHAT; CDR2 reads FQNNGV. Written as DNA, the CDR3 is TGTGCCAGCAGCTTAGGAGGACTAGCGTCTAGTGAGCAGTTCTTC. It encodes CASSLGGLASSEQFF.